This TCR beta chain was captured in a study of Graves' ophthalmopathy and Graves' hyperthyroidism. Germline V gene sequence: CDR1 SGHTA, CDR2 FQGNSA. The CDR3 spans 13 residues. J lost 5 bases, V lost 7 bases, and 6 bases had no gene match. Study conclusions and caveats: Ophthalmopathy and stable hyperthyroidism were discriminated by a 13-signature model, with about 91% sensitivity and approximately 77% specificity.

RNA transcripts were the template, and TCR beta CDR3 regions were amplified from them. RT-PCR with HTBI primers came first, then second-round multiplex PCR. TCRdb processed the multiplex PCR reads anew with MiXCR; each CDR3 protein has one entry. The repertoire includes 300,000 to 400,000 distinct CDR3 sequences, about 18% of them detected once, and approximately 2.4% sits in the top ten. This clonotype was picked up many times. The antigen is not known. No donor had other autoimmune disease, uncontrolled infection, pregnancy or lactation. Clinical symptoms and serum thyroxine were used for diagnosis; TRAb, thyroid ultrasound and orbital computed tomography were also relied on.

Sequenced: peripheral blood. The sequence came from an adult woman with stable Graves' hyperthyroidism. V is TRBV7-2 and J is TRBJ2-5; 8 bases are shared with TRBD2. The CDR3 spells CASTLGGAETQYF. CDR3 nucleotide sequence: TGTGCCAGCACCCTCGGGGGGGCGGAGACCCAGTACTTC.